The present entry profiles one T cell receptor (beta chain) with its context. Its matching antigen is unknown. The data derive from a study of shared clonotypes between healthy human individuals. Study at large: Participating donors consisted of a couple of women and a few men aged 18 to 49. Study conclusions and caveats: Few donors limited the genetic and exposure-history diversity represented.

For each subset, genomic DNA was distributed in equal portions over several immunoSEQ plates. Here immunoSEQ multiplex PCR was the method, and the copy in TCRdb shows in-frame clones only, minus some. The table includes around 600,000 clones, about 96% detected once. V was clipped by 3 bases and J by 5 bases, with 21 bases between them. Germline V lookup: CDR1 SGHAT, CDR2 FQNNGV. There are 17 residues in the CDR3. The source material was naive CD4+ T cells sorted from blood. Subset defined: CD45RA+ positively selected. This clonotype was obtained from a woman in her 30s in good health. This chain uses TRBV11-2 with TRBJ2-3, with D tentatively TRBD1 (5 bases). The CDR3 DNA follows: TGTGCCAGCAGCTTTAGACAGACCTTGGCAGTTGAAGATACGCAGTATTTT. Translated: CASSFRQTLAVEDTQYF.